These T cell receptor beta chains were read from a single sample in a study of T cell responses to AZD1222 COVID-19 vaccine. Here immunoSEQ multiplex PCR was the method, and the copy in TCRdb shows in-frame clones only, minus some. This repertoire shows around 130,000 clones, 75% to 90% found once; its top ten account for about 8.6%. Here the sequenced sample was peripheral blood, taken on day 0 of AZD1222 vaccination. The source is an adult in good health. Each CDR3 is given with its conserved first and last residue. A D gene is named only where the DNA matches it firmly. For some rows the clone size is stated as once, few or many, or as a class when expanded; others skip it.

>NA|TRBJ2-2|TRBV11-1|NA
TGTGCCAGCAACCTACGGGGAGAGTCAGGGGAGCTGTTTTTT
CASNLRGESGELFF
>few|TRBJ1-1|TRBV5-1|NA
TGCGCCAGCAGCTTACGGGCCTCGTTGAACACTGAAGCTTTCTTT
CASSLRASLNTEAFF
>NA|TRBJ1-2|TRBV25-1|NA
TGTGCCAGCAGTGCCGCAGGGCCTCCTGGCTACACCTTC
CASSAAGPPGYTF
>NA|TRBJ1-4|TRBV12-3/TRBV12-4|TRBD1
TGTGCCAGCAGTTTGAGTCACAGGGGGCGTTTATTTTTT
CASSLSHRGRLFF
>NA|TRBJ1-2|TRBV6-5|TRBD1
TGTGCCAGCAGTCCCTCGGGACAGGGTCAAACCTTC
CASSPSGQGQTF
>NA|TRBJ1-2|TRBV30|TRBD1
TGTGCCTGGAGCCGGGACAGGGGGGGAAAGGGCTATGGCTACACCTTC
CAWSRDRGGKGYGYTF
>NA|TRBJ2-3|TRBV20-1|TRBD2
TGCAGTGCTAGTTCCGCTAGCGGGAGCACAGATACGCAGTATTTT
CSASSASGSTDTQYF
>NA|TRBJ2-3|TRBV30|TRBD2
TGTGCCTGGACCCTAGCGGGAGCTGGAAATACGCAGTATTTT
CAWTLAGAGNTQYF
>NA|TRBJ2-5|TRBV5-1|NA
TGCGCCAGCACCTCCCTGCCAGGAGGGGAGACCCAGTACTTC
CASTSLPGGETQYF
>NA|TRBJ1-6|TRBV19|NA
TGTGCCAGTAGTATACTCCGCGGTTCACCCCTCCACTTT
CASSILRGSPLHF
>NA|TRBJ1-2|TRBV7-9|NA
TGTGCCAGCGGCCCATCAGGCTACACCTTC
CASGPSGYTF
>NA|TRBJ2-6|TRBV7-2|NA
TGTGCCAGCAGCACCCCGGTACGGACTGATCAGAGGGCCAACGTCCTGACTTTC
CASSTPVRTDQRANVLTF
>NA|TRBJ2-7|TRBV30|NA
TGTGCCTGGAGTGTGAGGGAGCAGTACTTC
CAWSVREQYF
>NA|TRBJ2-7|TRBV7-9|NA
TGTGCCAGCAGATCGACTGGCTACGAGCAGTACTTC
CASRSTGYEQYF
>NA|TRBJ1-5|TRBV5-6|TRBD1
TGTGCCAGCAGCTCTCGACGTACCGGGACAGGAAATAGCAATCAGCCCCAGCATTTT
CASSSRRTGTGNSNQPQHF
>few|TRBJ2-1|TRBV5-6|TRBD2
TGTGCCAGCAGCTTTACTCTAGCGGTCCGCACCAATGAGCAGTTCTTC
CASSFTLAVRTNEQFF
>NA|TRBJ2-7|TRBV11-3|TRBD2
TGTGCCAGCAGAGGACTAGCGGAGACTTACGAGCAGTACTTC
CASRGLAETYEQYF
>NA|TRBJ2-7|TRBV9|TRBD1
TGTGCCAGCAGCGCGCAGACAGGGGGCTCCTACGAGCAGTACTTC
CASSAQTGGSYEQYF
>few|TRBJ1-3|TRBV11-2|NA
TGTGCCAGCAGCTTTACCACCTCTGGAAACACCATATATTTT
CASSFTTSGNTIYF
>NA|TRBJ2-2|TRBV25-1|NA
TGTGCCTCCGACGGGGGGCCCAGTCCCAGGGAGCTGTTTTTT
CASDGGPSPRELFF
>NA|TRBJ2-1|TRBV11-3|NA
TGTGCCAGCAGCTTAGTTTCAGAGCAGTTCTTC
CASSLVSEQFF
>NA|TRBJ2-5|TRBV3-1/TRBV3-2|TRBD2
TGTGCCAGCAGCCAAGGTACCGGGACTAGAGAGACCCAGTACTTC
CASSQGTGTRETQYF
>NA|TRBJ2-1|TRBV30|NA
TGTGCCTGGAGTGGCTATTCCCTGGCAGGGCGCCCCTTCGATGAGCAGTTCTTC
CAWSGYSLAGRPFDEQFF
>NA|TRBJ1-1|TRBV5-1|NA
TGCGCCAGCAGCCCCATCGGGGGAAGCACTGAAGCTTTCTTT
CASSPIGGSTEAFF
>once|TRBJ2-3|TRBV6-1|NA
TGTGCCAGCAGTGAAAGATATACGCAGTATTTT
CASSERYTQYF
>NA|TRBJ1-2|TRBV19|NA
TGTGCCAGTGGACTCTTTCTCGGGTATGGCTACACCTTC
CASGLFLGYGYTF
>NA|TRBJ2-7|TRBV11-3|TRBD2
TGTGCCAGCAGCTTAGCGGCTAGCGGGACCTCCTACGAGCAGTACTTC
CASSLAASGTSYEQYF
>NA|TRBJ1-5|TRBV6-4|NA
TGTGCCAGCAGCCCTACGCCCCAGCATTTT
CASSPTPQHF
>NA|TRBJ2-7|TRBV19|NA
TGTGCCAGTAGTACTAATTTGCGTCGCTACGAGCAGTACTTC
CASSTNLRRYEQYF